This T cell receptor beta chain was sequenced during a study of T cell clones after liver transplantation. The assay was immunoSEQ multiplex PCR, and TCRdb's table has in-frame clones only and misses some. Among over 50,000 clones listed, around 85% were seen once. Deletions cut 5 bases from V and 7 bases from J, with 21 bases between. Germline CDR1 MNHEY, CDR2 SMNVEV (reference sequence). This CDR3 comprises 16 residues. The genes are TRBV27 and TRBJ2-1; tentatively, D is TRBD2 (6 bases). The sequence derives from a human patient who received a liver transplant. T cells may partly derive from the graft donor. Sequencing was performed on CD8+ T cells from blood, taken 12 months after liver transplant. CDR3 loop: CASSPNGGGSGNEQFF. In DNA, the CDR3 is TGTGCCAGCAGTCCAAACGGGGGTGGCTCAGGAAATGAGCAGTTCTTC.